The 25 T cell receptor beta chains presented below share a single source sample, sequenced in a study of blood T cells in healthy people across ages. Primers used in a second PCR of about 6 to 11 cycles were a sample-barcoded 5' primer and a J-beta primer mix. From the 5' RACE reads, TCRdb called clonotypes with MiXCR, one entry per CDR3 protein. The sample includes approximately 1,700,000 distinct CDR3 sequences, approximately 40% of them seen just once. The sequenced material came from blood. The receptors come from a human donor in good health.

This chain joins TRBV7-3 and TRBJ2-7, with 9 bases aligning to TRBD2. V was clipped by 5 bases and J by 0 bases; unmatched bases: 5. The germline V gene has CDR1 SGHTA and CDR2 FQGTGA. The CDR3 is made up of 15 amino acids. CDR3 sequence: CASSPRLAASYEQYF. CDR3 sequence (DNA): TGTGCCAGCAGCCCCCGACTAGCGGCCTCCTACGAGCAGTACTTC.

J is TRBJ1-2 and V is TRBV6-2 or TRBV6-3; maybe TRBD1 (5 bases). V gave up 6 bases and J gave up 4 bases, with 18 bases separating them. The CDR3 sequence is 15 residues long. Germline CDR1 MNHEY, CDR2 SVGEGT. CDR3 protein: CASSLPGNVAYGYTF. The CDR3 region has the DNA TGTGCCAGCAGCCTTCCAGGGAATGTAGCCTATGGCTACACCTTC.

The chain employs TRBV7-9 and TRBJ2-3; TRBD2 matches at 7 bases. V shed 5 bases and J 2 bases; nucleotides not matched to a gene: 7. Looked up from germline, CDR1 is SEHNR and CDR2 is FQNEAQ (reference sequence). This CDR3 is built from 15 residues. The CDR3 region has the DNA TGTGCCAGCAGCCGGACTAGTCGACCCACAGATACGCAGTATTTT. Translation: CASSRTSRPTDTQYF.

This chain joins TRBV9 and TRBJ2-7; D possibly corresponds to TRBD2 (7 bases). Germline assignment: CDR1 SGDLS and CDR2 YYNGEE. V was pared by 0 bases and J by 7 bases, with 20 bases between. The CDR3 sequence is 16 residues long. The CDR3 sequence is CASSVEGGPRHNEQYF. CDR3 nucleotides: TGTGCCAGCAGCGTAGAGGGGGGGCCTCGCCACAATGAGCAGTACTTC.

This clonotype was seen more than once but under ten times. The J gene is TRBJ1-2, the V gene TRBV20-1, with 8 bases that match TRBD1. This CDR3 region has 16 residues. V trimming: 0 bases; J trimming: 8 bases; junction bases outside the gene matches: 14. The germline gives CDR1 DFQATT, CDR2 SNEGSKA (reference sequence). The CDR3 is CSARDRRTGILGGYTF. Here the CDR3 DNA reads TGCAGTGCTAGAGATCGACGGACAGGGATTTTGGGGGGCTACACCTTC.

V usage is TRBV6-2 or TRBV6-3 and J usage is TRBJ2-1, with 9 positions matching TRBD2. The V segment lost 7 bases and the J segment 7 bases; nucleotides outside the gene matches: 8. The germline V gene encodes CDR1 MNHEY and CDR2 SVGEGT. The CDR3 is 14 residues long. CDR3 in DNA: TGTGCCAGCACTCAAGGACTAGCGCGTAATGAGCAGTTCTTC. It codes for CASTQGLARNEQFF.

The chain combines TRBV27 with TRBJ2-6; either TRBD1 or TRBD2 may supply D (5 bases each). CDR1 is MNHEY, CDR2 SMNVEV, per germline (reference sequence). V shed 6 bases and J shed 0 bases, with 15 bases lying between them. This CDR3 is 17 amino acids long. The CDR3 region has the DNA TGTGCCAGCAGATCCGGGACCAACCCCTCTGGGGCCAACGTCCTGACTTTC. Translation: CASRSGTNPSGANVLTF. The full variable domain, in which reference TRBV27 and TRBJ2-6 provide the parts outside the CDR3, is EAQVTQNPRYLITVTGKKLTVTCSQNMNHEYMSWYRQDPGLGLRQIYYSMNVEVTDKGDVPEGYKVSRKEKRNFPLILESPSPNQTSLYFCASRSGTNPSGANVLTFGAGSRLTVL.

V gene TRBV25-1 combines with J gene TRBJ2-4; TRBD2 matches at 8 bases. Germline V gene data show CDR1 as MGHDK and CDR2 as SYGVNS. The CDR3 loop spans 18 amino acids. Trimming cost V 3 bases and J 13 bases; bases outside gene matches: 23. The CDR3 sequence is CASSDPGAGEASYNEQYF. CDR3 coding DNA: TGTGCCAGCAGTGACCCCGGAGCGGGGGAAGCGTCCTACAATGAGCAGTACTTC.

A few counts support this clonotype. V and J are TRBV4-1 and TRBJ2-3, with 8 nucleotides matching TRBD1. The V gene's germline CDR1 is MGHRA and CDR2 YSYEKL. The CDR3 covers 15 residues. The V gene end was trimmed by 5 bases and the J gene end by 4 bases; junction bases not matched to a gene: 8. The CDR3 loop reads CASSFPDRAADTQYF. CDR3 DNA: TGCGCCAGCAGCTTCCCGGACAGGGCGGCAGATACGCAGTATTTT.

The chain carries TRBV4-3 and TRBJ2-3, with 7 bases identical to TRBD2. Germline values: CDR1 LGHNA, CDR2 YSLEER. The trim removed 1 base at V and 2 bases at J, leaving 6 bases unmatched. The CDR3 runs 16 residues. CDR3 in amino acids: CASSQGTRLATDTQYF. The CDR3 bases are TGCGCCAGCAGCCAAGGGACTCGACTAGCCACAGATACGCAGTATTTT.

The table lists this clonotype with many counts. Here the CDR3 reads CASTSTPISYNEQFF. In DNA form, the CDR3 reads TGTGCCAGCACCTCAACACCAATCTCCTACAATGAGCAGTTCTTC. The chain has TRBV12-3 or TRBV12-4 and TRBJ2-1; D gene ambiguous. The CDR3 is 15 amino acids. Trimming left V 7 bases short and J 0 bases short, with 13 bases between.

The chain carries TRBV4-1 and TRBJ2-1; D unresolved. The CDR3 extends over 13 amino acids. Germline CDR1 reads MGHRA; CDR2 reads YSYEKL. Trimming took 3 bases from V and 8 from J, leaving 11 bases between them. The CDR3 loop reads CASSHAVAYEQFF. DNA of the CDR3: TGCGCCAGCAGCCATGCCGTCGCTTATGAGCAGTTCTTC.

A remark on this clonotype: The junction differs from germline at one of its ends, possibly a read error. Written as DNA, the CDR3 is TGTGCCAGCAGCCGGGACTCCGATACGCGGTATTTT. Protein product: CASSRDSDTRYF. The rearrangement uses TRBV12-3 or TRBV12-4 and TRBJ2-3, with D possibly being TRBD2 (6 bases). The CDR3 is 12 residues long.

This clonotype occurred a few times. This chain links TRBV7-2 with TRBJ2-1; tentatively, D is TRBD2 (6 bases). This CDR3 comprises 16 residues. Germline lookup yields CDR1 SGHTA and CDR2 FQGNSA. V was trimmed by 4 bases and J by 9 bases, leaving 22 bases between them. CDR3 DNA: TGTGCCAGCAGCTCCGATGGGGCTAGCGACGTAGGTGAGCAGTTCTTC. Protein sequence: CASSSDGASDVGEQFF.

J is TRBJ2-7 and V is TRBV6-5; 8 nucleotides line up with TRBD1. J lost 1 base, V lost 7 bases, and 9 bases had no gene match. The CDR3 loop spans 15 amino acids. CDR1 is MNHEY, CDR2 SVGAGI, per germline. The CDR3, as DNA: TGTGCCAGCAAACATAGGACAGGGTCATCCTACGAGCAGTACTTC. It yields the protein CASKHRTGSSYEQYF.

This chain uses TRBV12-3 or TRBV12-4 with TRBJ2-7; TRBD1 agrees at 9 bases. The CDR3 extends over 16 amino acids. The V gene end was trimmed by 7 bases and the J gene end by 1 base; junction bases not matched to a gene: 11. CDR3 residues: CASTQSGTGTSYEQYF. The CDR3 DNA reads TGTGCCAGCACTCAATCCGGGACAGGGACGTCCTACGAGCAGTACTTC.

This clonotype was counted between two and nine times. J is TRBJ2-3 and V is TRBV7-2, with TRBD1 matching 8 bases. V shed 5 bases and J 5 bases; nucleotides not matched to a gene: 12. The CDR3 loop spans 16 amino acids. The V gene's germline CDR1 is SGHTA and CDR2 FQGNSA. CDR3 in DNA: TGTGCCAGCAGCAGCCAAGGGGACAGGTTTTTAGATACGCAGTATTTT. Protein: CASSSQGDRFLDTQYF.

This rearrangement joins TRBV20-1 to TRBJ1-5, with 9 nucleotides matching TRBD1. CDR1 and CDR2 (germline): DFQATT, SNEGSKA (reference sequence). CDR3 length equals 14 residues. Losses at the gene ends were 6 bases for V and 6 bases for J; bases not matched to a gene: 9. CDR3 in amino acids: CSATTGQGGQPQHF. Written as DNA, the CDR3 is TGCAGTGCCACAACGGGACAGGGCGGTCAGCCCCAGCATTTT.

This clonotype has at least ten counts. V usage is TRBV7-2 and J usage is TRBJ2-7; D is undetermined. V was cut by 6 bases and J by 3 bases, with 21 bases left in between. The CDR3 has 16 amino acids. Germline loops: CDR1 SGHTA, CDR2 FQGNSA. CDR3 sequence: CASRRSMNKPVYEQYF. For the CDR3, the DNA is TGTGCCAGCAGGCGGTCGATGAACAAGCCGGTCTACGAGCAGTACTTC.

This chain links TRBV12-3 or TRBV12-4 with TRBJ2-7; no clear D. The germline V and J ends were trimmed by 6 bases and 0 bases, with 9 bases remaining between them. This CDR3 is 13 amino acids long. The CDR3 protein is CASRLIPSYEQYF. Written as DNA, the CDR3 is TGTGCCAGCAGGTTAATCCCCTCCTACGAGCAGTACTTC.

V and J are TRBV6-2 or TRBV6-3 and TRBJ1-5; no clear D. Trimming left V 2 bases short and J 7 bases short, with 9 bases between. The germline V gene has CDR1 MNHEY and CDR2 SVGEGT. This CDR3 has 13 residues. The CDR3 DNA reads TGTGCCAGCAGTTACCTCGGAACCCAGCCCCAGCATTTT. Amino acid sequence: CASSYLGTQPQHF.

This clonotype turned up a few times. The rearrangement joins TRBV5-1 to TRBJ1-2; D may be TRBD1 (5 bases). CDR3 length: 14 residues. Trimming shortened V by 4 bases and J by 4 bases, and 14 bases separated the two germline ends. CDR1 SGHRS and CDR2 YFSETQ come from the germline V gene. The CDR3 nucleotides are TGCGCCAGCAGCCCCAGGGCCCTTTCCTATGGCTACACCTTC. Translation: CASSPRALSYGYTF.

This clonotype was seen a few times. The chain combines TRBV5-1 with TRBJ2-7; TRBD2 matches 10 bases. The CDR3 contains 15 residues. Germline CDR1 SGHRS, CDR2 YFSETQ. The ends lost 5 bases at V and 4 bases at J; junction bases unmatched: 9. CDR3: CASSPQLAGLYEQYF. CDR3 bases: TGCGCCAGCAGTCCACAACTAGCGGGGTTGTACGAGCAGTACTTC.

The chain carries TRBV20-1 and TRBJ2-7, with D perhaps matching TRBD1 (5 bases). V lost 6 bases, J lost 2 bases, and 11 bases lay in between. CDR1 and CDR2 from the germline V gene are DFQATT and SNEGSKA (reference sequence). This CDR3 comprises 12 residues. CDR3 sequence: CSARQRTYEQYF. The CDR3 nucleotides are TGCAGTGCCAGACAGAGAACCTACGAGCAGTACTTC.

The chain couples TRBV4-2 to TRBJ1-4, with a possible D match to TRBD1 (5 bases). Between the trimmed V and J ends, which lost 0 bases and 0 bases, there was a span of 11 bases. CDR1 and CDR2 from the germline V gene are LGHNA and YNFKEQ. The CDR3 has 17 residues. This CDR3 is CASSQDDATATNEKLFF. Written as DNA, the CDR3 is TGTGCCAGCAGCCAAGATGACGCGACAGCAACTAATGAAAAACTGTTTTTT.